One and the same sample provided the 29 T cell receptor beta chains below, sequenced in a study of CD8+ T cells in alopecia areata. RNA extraction and reverse transcription yielded cDNA as sequencing template. The method was immunoSEQ multiplex PCR; TCRdb's version includes in-frame clones alone and lacks a portion of them. This sample has approximately 280,000 clones, with 58% found just once. Treatment specified: oral pan-JAK inhibitor, 5-10 mg twice daily. The starting material was CD4+ T cells sorted from blood, obtained at week 24, from a patient treated with tofacitinib. The origin of the receptors is a human donor with alopecia areata.

In this sample, this clone turned up a few times. The rearrangement joins TRBV30 to TRBJ2-7; 9 bases map to TRBD2. Germline V gene lookup returns CDR1 GTSNPN and CDR2 SVGIG (reference sequence). The CDR3 is 14 amino acids. V was clipped by 7 bases and J by 3 bases; unmatched bases: 10. As DNA, the CDR3 is TGTGCCTCCCGACCCGGGACTAGCAACTACGAGCAGTACTTC. Its protein product is CASRPGTSNYEQYF.

The V gene is TRBV29-1, the J gene TRBJ1-1; D perhaps matches TRBD1 (5 bases). In germline, CDR1 is SQVTM, CDR2 ANQGSEA. Trimming took 3 bases from V and 4 from J, leaving 12 bases between them. CDR3 size: 13 residues. This CDR3 is CSVDAGQATEAFF. CDR3 DNA: TGCAGCGTTGATGCAGGGCAGGCCACTGAAGCTTTCTTT. The variable domain in full, with the rest retrieved from reference TRBV29-1 and TRBJ1-1, is SAVISQKPSRDICQRGTSLTIQCQVDSQVTMMFWYRQQPGQSLTLIATANQGSEATYESGFVIDKFPISRPNLTFSTLTVSNMSPEDSSIYLCSVDAGQATEAFFGQGTRLTVV.

The sample holds a few counts of this clone. The chain joins TRBV19 to TRBJ2-3; D gene unclear. This CDR3 contains 11 residues. Trimming took 5 bases from V and 3 from J, leaving 3 bases between them. Germline lookup yields CDR1 LNHDA and CDR2 SQIVND (reference sequence). The CDR3 protein is CASSWTDTQYF. In DNA, the CDR3 is TGTGCCAGTAGTTGGACAGATACGCAGTATTTT.

This clone was observed once. This rearrangement joins TRBV6-5 to TRBJ2-1; TRBD2 aligns across 11 bases. The V segment lost 6 bases and the J segment 2 bases; nucleotides outside the gene matches: 3. The V gene's germline CDR1 is MNHEY and CDR2 SVGAGI. The CDR3 has 15 amino acids. CDR3 residues: CASSLAGGTYNEQFF. CDR3 bases: TGTGCCAGCAGCCTAGCGGGGGGAACCTACAATGAGCAGTTCTTC.

This clone has more than one count but fewer than ten. Other DNA sequences in the same sample also yield this CDR3. The rearrangement uses TRBV5-1 and TRBJ2-4; D is undetermined. Germline V gene sequence: CDR1 SGHRS, CDR2 YFSETQ. The CDR3 is 14 residues long. Trimming pared 0 bases from V and 0 bases from J, leaving 4 bases between. The CDR3 spells CASSLEGAKNIQYF. The DNA for the CDR3 is TGCGCCAGCAGCTTGGAGGGAGCCAAAAACATTCAGTACTTC.

This clone was detected only a few times. The chain links TRBV2 to TRBJ1-3, with D possibly being TRBD1 (5 bases). Deletions cut 4 bases from V and 4 bases from J, with 11 bases between. The length of the CDR3 is 14 residues. The germline gives CDR1 SNHLY, CDR2 FYNNEI. CDR3 bases: TGTGCCAGCAGTGCCGGGACCTCCGGAAACACCATATATTTT. Translated: CASSAGTSGNTIYF. Based on the CDR3 plus reference TRBV2 and TRBJ1-3, the full variable domain is EPEVTQTPSHQVTQMGQEVILRCVPISNHLYFYWYRQILGQKVEFLVSFYNNEISEKSEIFDDQFSVERPDGSNFTLKIRSTKLEDSAMYFCASSAGTSGNTIYFGEGSWLTVV.

The chain recombines TRBV28 with TRBJ2-5; 8 bases map to TRBD1. Germline values: CDR1 MDHEN, CDR2 SYDVKM. Trimming took 7 bases from V and 1 from J; bases not matched to a gene: 2. The CDR3 totals 13 residues. The CDR3 loop reads CASKTGVQETQYF. The CDR3 region has the DNA TGTGCCAGCAAGACAGGGGTCCAAGAGACCCAGTACTTC.

The chain links TRBV11-2 to TRBJ1-6; possibly TRBD1 for D (5 bases). The germline V gene has CDR1 SGHAT and CDR2 FQNNGV. The CDR3 spans 12 residues. The ends were cut back, 2 bases at V and 18 bases at J, with 14 bases in the middle. The CDR3, as DNA: TGTGCCAGCAGCTTAAGGGACCGTAGTCCCCACTTT. Translation gives CASSLRDRSPHF.

This clone occurred once. The chain uses TRBV5-1 and TRBJ1-2, with TRBD1 matching over 8 bases. The CDR3 spans 13 residues. Germline values: CDR1 SGHRS, CDR2 YFSETQ. V trimming: 4 bases; J trimming: 4 bases; junction bases outside the gene matches: 3. As DNA, the CDR3 is TGCGCCAGCAGCCCAGGACAGGGCTATGGCTACACCTTC. Translation: CASSPGQGYGYTF.

V usage is TRBV5-6 and J usage is TRBJ1-2; D might be TRBD1 (5 bases). Per the germline V gene, CDR1 is SGHDT and CDR2 is YYEEEE. Trimming took 3 bases from V and 4 from J, leaving 10 bases between them. The CDR3 extends over 13 amino acids. The CDR3 DNA follows: TGTGCCAGCAGCTGGGACGGCGGCTATGGCTACACCTTC. As protein: CASSWDGGYGYTF. The full variable domain, in which reference TRBV5-6 and TRBJ1-2 provide the parts outside the CDR3, is DAGVTQSPTHLIKTRGQQVTLRCSPKSGHDTVSWYQQALGQGPQFIFQYYEEEERQRGNFPDRFSGHQFPNYSSELNVNALLLGDSALYLCASSWDGGYGYTFGSGTRLTVV.

On this clone: This same CDR3 is encoded by further DNA sequences in the sample. The gene calls are TRBV7-2 and TRBJ1-2, with 9 nucleotides matching TRBD1. This CDR3 region has 13 residues. The junction had 4 bases not matched to a gene; V was cut back by 5 bases and J by 6 bases. From germline, CDR1 is SGHTA and CDR2 FQGNSA. CDR3 nucleotide sequence: TGTGCCAGCAGCCCACGGACAGGGGATGGCTACACCTTC. It is translated as CASSPRTGDGYTF.

Comments on this clone: At the DNA level, this CDR3 is encoded by other sequences in the same sample as well. This chain connects TRBV4-1 to TRBJ1-1; D not resolved. The germline gives CDR1 MGHRA, CDR2 YSYEKL. Trimming shortened V by 0 bases and J by 2 bases, and 4 bases separated the two germline ends. The CDR3 sequence is 13 residues long. CDR3 bases: TGCGCCAGCAGCCAAGATCGCAACACTGAAGCTTTCTTT. Translating gives CASSQDRNTEAFF.

This clone was observed a handful of times. The chain is built from TRBV10-3 and TRBJ1-6; 9 nucleotides agree with TRBD1. CDR1 and CDR2 (germline): ENHRY, SYGVKD. V shed 3 bases, J shed 7 bases, and the junction held 4 bases outside the gene matches. The CDR3 sequence is 15 residues long. The CDR3 protein is CAISEDGTGNSPLHF. In DNA, the CDR3 is TGTGCCATCAGTGAAGACGGGACAGGGAATTCACCCCTCCACTTT.

The chain combines TRBV18 with TRBJ1-1; D remains ambiguous. The CDR3 has 15 amino acids. The germline gives CDR1 KGHSH, CDR2 LQKENI. V gave up 4 bases and J gave up 0 bases, with 12 bases separating them. CDR3 protein: CASSRTRPLNTEAFF. The CDR3 region has the DNA TGTGCCAGCTCACGAACCAGGCCGTTGAACACTGAAGCTTTCTTT.

This clone was detected only a few times. The chain combines TRBV14 with TRBJ2-5; the D call may be TRBD1 or TRBD2 (5 bases each). Trimming shortened V by 4 bases and J by 2 bases, and 8 bases separated the two germline ends. Germline V gene data show CDR1 as SGHDN and CDR2 as FVKESK. CDR3 length equals 13 residues. CDR3 protein: CASSRGWQETQYF. The DNA of the CDR3 is TGTGCCAGCAGCCGGGGGTGGCAAGAGACCCAGTACTTC.

This clone was seen a few times. The chain combines TRBV5-5 with TRBJ2-3; tentatively, D is TRBD2 (5 bases). Germline V gene data show CDR1 as SGHKS and CDR2 as YYEKEE (reference sequence). This CDR3 is built from 14 residues. Trimming removed 4 bases at V and 3 bases at J, with 12 bases between. CDR3 sequence reads: CASSATGVTDTQYF. The CDR3 coding sequence is TGTGCCAGCAGCGCAACCGGGGTTACAGATACGCAGTATTTT.

Comment on this clone: The sample carries other DNA sequences with the same CDR3. The genes are TRBV28 and TRBJ2-7; D uncertain. The CDR3 contains 12 residues. CDR1 MDHEN and CDR2 SYDVKM come from the germline V gene. V lost 1 base and J lost 2, with 3 bases in between. This chain's CDR3 is CASSLSTYEQYF. The CDR3 DNA sequence: TGTGCCAGCAGTTTATCCACCTACGAGCAGTACTTC.

The V gene is TRBV18, the J gene TRBJ1-6; 11 bases agree with TRBD1. J lost 10 bases, V lost 3 bases, and 5 bases had no gene match. Germline values: CDR1 KGHSH, CDR2 LQKENI. The CDR3 contains 15 residues. The DNA for the CDR3 is TGTGCCAGCTCACCCGGGGACAGGGGGTTGTCACCCCTCCACTTT. Amino acids: CASSPGDRGLSPLHF.

The chain uses TRBV7-6 and TRBJ1-6, with 9 positions matching TRBD1. V shed 5 bases, J shed 10 bases, and the junction held 3 bases outside the gene matches. CDR3 size: 13 residues. CDR1 and CDR2 (germline): SGHVS, FNYEAQ. In DNA, the CDR3 is TGTGCCAGCAGCGTAGGACAGGGGTCACCCCTCCACTTT. Amino acids: CASSVGQGSPLHF.

CDR3 sequence: CASSPRGSAETQYF. In DNA form, the CDR3 reads TGTGCCAGCAGCCCCCGGGGTAGCGCAGAGACCCAGTACTTC. The chain has TRBV9 and TRBJ2-5, with D possibly matching TRBD2 (5 bases). The CDR3 is 14 residues long. CDR1 is SGDLS and CDR2 is YYNGEE in the germline V gene. V shed 4 bases and J shed 4 bases, with 14 bases lying between them.

This clone was recorded once. This chain connects TRBV5-1 to TRBJ1-1; 9 bases are shared with TRBD1. The length of the CDR3 is 16 residues. CDR1 and CDR2 from the germline V gene are SGHRS and YFSETQ. Trimming removed 5 bases from V and 1 base from J; junction bases left unmatched: 9. CDR3 in DNA: TGCGCCAGCAGTAACAAGGACAGGGGCTGGAACACTGAAGCTTTCTTT. It codes for CASSNKDRGWNTEAFF.

The sample holds one count of this clone. The chain uses TRBV4-3 and TRBJ1-1; D ambiguous. The V gene lost 1 base and the J gene lost 1 base, with 7 bases spanning the gap. The CDR3 length is 14 residues. In germline, CDR1 is LGHNA, CDR2 YSLEER. CDR3 protein: CASSQGAENTEAFF. CDR3 nucleotide sequence: TGCGCCAGCAGCCAAGGGGCAGAGAACACTGAAGCTTTCTTT.

V usage is TRBV7-3 and J usage is TRBJ2-3, with 8 bases fitting TRBD1. J lost 3 bases, V lost 5 bases, and 4 bases had no gene match. Germline V lookup: CDR1 SGHTA, CDR2 FQGTGA. This CDR3 is built from 14 residues. The DNA of the CDR3 is TGTGCCAGCAGCCAGGGGGCGGGGACAGATACGCAGTATTTT. It translates to CASSQGAGTDTQYF.

There are a few counts of this clone. The CDR3 reads CSVGQILSDEQFF. CDR3 coding DNA: TGCAGCGTTGGGCAAATACTTTCCGATGAGCAGTTCTTC. The chain carries TRBV29-1 and TRBJ2-1; D ambiguous. V shed 4 bases and J shed 8 bases, with 15 bases lying between them. Germline V gene lookup returns CDR1 SQVTM and CDR2 ANQGSEA. The CDR3 is 13 amino acids.

The CDR3 protein is CASRTGINYGYTF. DNA for the CDR3: TGTGCCAGCAGGACAGGGATTAACTATGGCTACACCTTC. The rearrangement links TRBV27 to TRBJ1-2, with 7 bases fitting TRBD1. CDR1 and CDR2 (germline): MNHEY, SMNVEV (reference sequence). The CDR3 runs 13 residues. Trimming at V came to 6 bases and at J to 1 base, leaving 2 bases not matched to a gene.

This chain uses TRBV4-1 with TRBJ2-2; 7 bases agree with TRBD2. Germline V gives CDR1 MGHRA, CDR2 YSYEKL. Trimming removed 2 bases from V and 6 bases from J; junction bases left unmatched: 9. The CDR3 covers 16 residues. CDR3 protein: CASSQRRGGQSGELFF. The CDR3 nucleotides are TGCGCCAGCAGCCAACGGAGGGGAGGGCAATCCGGGGAGCTGTTTTTT.

The table lists this clone with a few counts. The rearrangement links TRBV7-3 to TRBJ1-2; TRBD1 matches at 9 bases. The germline V gene encodes CDR1 SGHTA and CDR2 FQGTGA. The length of the CDR3 is 16 residues. V dropped 5 bases and J dropped 8; count of bases not matched to a gene: 15. The CDR3 reads CASSPDRGGTARGYTF. DNA of the CDR3: TGTGCCAGCAGCCCGGACAGGGGTGGGACGGCTCGGGGCTACACCTTC.

This chain joins TRBV29-1 and TRBJ1-1; weak D call: TRBD1 (5 bases). The CDR3 runs 14 residues. CDR1 is SQVTM and CDR2 is ANQGSEA in the germline V gene. With 3 bases removed from V and 5 bases from J, the gap between germline ends came to 16 bases. The CDR3 DNA sequence: TGCAGCGTTGATTGGGCAGGGACGGGGACTGAAGCTTTCTTT. Translated, it gives CSVDWAGTGTEAFF. The whole variable domain, filled in from reference TRBV29-1 and TRBJ1-1, reads SAVISQKPSRDICQRGTSLTIQCQVDSQVTMMFWYRQQPGQSLTLIATANQGSEATYESGFVIDKFPISRPNLTFSTLTVSNMSPEDSSIYLCSVDWAGTGTEAFFGQGTRLTVV.

The genes are TRBV4-3 and TRBJ1-5; D unresolved. The CDR3 is 15 amino acids. With 0 bases removed from V and 7 bases from J, the gap between germline ends came to 13 bases. Germline V CDR1 and CDR2: LGHNA, YSLEER. As DNA, the CDR3 is TGCGCCAGCAGCCAAGATCATGTAGAGGGACAGCCCCAGCATTTT. Residues: CASSQDHVEGQPQHF.